In this sample, the clone carrying this TCR beta chain turned up many times. Time point described: sample taken at primary tumor resection. Material for sequencing was whole RNA from tumor, nontumor lung or frozen PBMC, left unsorted. Every molecule of TCR cDNA had its own unique molecular identifier. TCRdb reanalysed the 5' RACE reads using MiXCR and keeps one entry per CDR3 protein. The profile shows over 90,000 distinct CDR3 sequences, approximately 8.5% of them singletons. The data were obtained in a study of spatial heterogeneity in lung cancer. V was shortened by 3 bases and J by 9 bases, with 9 bases between the two germline ends. This CDR3 is built from 12 residues. CDR1 is MRHNA, CDR2 SNTAGT, per germline.

The V and J genes are TRBV6-4 and TRBJ2-1; the D is unclear. The sequence derives from a male donor with early-stage non-small cell lung cancer. This material consisted of PBMCs, taken at surgery. CDR3: CASSDVLGEQFF. The CDR3 DNA sequence: TGTGCCAGCAGTGATGTTCTGGGTGAGCAGTTCTTC.